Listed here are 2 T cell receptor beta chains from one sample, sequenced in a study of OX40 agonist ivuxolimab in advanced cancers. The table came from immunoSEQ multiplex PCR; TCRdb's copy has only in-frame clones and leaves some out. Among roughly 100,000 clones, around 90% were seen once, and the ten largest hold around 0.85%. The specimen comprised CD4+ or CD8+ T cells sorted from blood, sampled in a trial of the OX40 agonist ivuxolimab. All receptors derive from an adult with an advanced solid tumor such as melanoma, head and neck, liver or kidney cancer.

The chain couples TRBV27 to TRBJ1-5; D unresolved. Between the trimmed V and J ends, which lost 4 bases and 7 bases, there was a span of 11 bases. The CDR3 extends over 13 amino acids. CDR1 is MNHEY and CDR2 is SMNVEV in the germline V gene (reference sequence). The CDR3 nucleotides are TGTGCCAGCAGTTGGGATTCACAGCAGCCCCAGCATTTT. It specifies CASSWDSQQPQHF.

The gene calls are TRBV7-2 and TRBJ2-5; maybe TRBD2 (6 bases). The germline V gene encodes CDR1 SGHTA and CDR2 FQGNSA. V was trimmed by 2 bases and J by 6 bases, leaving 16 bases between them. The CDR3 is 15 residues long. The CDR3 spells CASSLLGRGSQTQYF. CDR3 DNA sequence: TGTGCCAGCAGCTTACTGGGGCGGGGTTCGCAGACCCAGTACTTC.